These 24 T cell receptor beta chains originate from one sample sequenced in a study of T-cell reconstitution after alpha-beta-depleted transplantation in children. A library of TCRbeta sequences, prepared with unique molecular identifiers, was generated. One entry per CDR3 protein results from TCRdb running MiXCR on the PCR reads. Of about 360,000 distinct CDR3 sequences in the sample, approximately 12% were seen once. Sequenced material: PBMCs, taken from the stem cell graft. The receptors originated from a human donor who donated a stem cell graft to a child with Fanconi anemia.

The chain is built from TRBV13 and TRBJ2-1; possible D gene TRBD1, 7 bases. This CDR3 contains 14 residues. With 4 bases removed from V and 6 bases from J, the gap between germline ends came to 13 bases. The germline gives CDR1 PRHDT, CDR2 FYEKMQ (reference sequence). The CDR3 protein is CASSSPGGLNEQFF. The CDR3 nucleotides are TGTGCCAGCAGCTCTCCAGGGGGGCTCAATGAGCAGTTCTTC.

The chain carries TRBV14 and TRBJ2-1; D not resolved. V shed 0 bases and J shed 14 bases, with 8 bases lying between them. The CDR3 loop spans 11 amino acids. Germline loops: CDR1 SGHDN, CDR2 FVKESK. The CDR3 loop is CASSQEGLKFF. The CDR3 bases are TGTGCCAGCAGCCAAGAGGGGTTAAAGTTCTTC.

J is TRBJ1-1 and V is TRBV15; no definite D call. CDR3 length: 14 amino acids. Trimming took 0 bases from V and 4 from J, leaving 9 bases between them. Germline V CDR1 and CDR2: LNHNV, YYDKDF (reference sequence). The CDR3 loop reads CATSRDYGVTEAFF. CDR3 coding DNA: TGTGCCACCAGCAGAGATTACGGGGTCACTGAAGCTTTCTTT.

This clonotype came up a few times. The chain joins TRBV18 to TRBJ1-2, with D possibly being TRBD1 (5 bases). This CDR3 contains 14 residues. V was pared by 0 bases and J by 4 bases, with 9 bases between. Germline loops: CDR1 KGHSH, CDR2 LQKENI. The CDR3 bases are TGTGCCAGCTCACCACCGACAGCAACCTATGGCTACACCTTC. Residues: CASSPPTATYGYTF.

This clonotype was observed a few times. V is TRBV12-3 or TRBV12-4 and J is TRBJ2-5; 7 positions match TRBD2. This CDR3 region has 16 residues. After removal of 2 bases from V and 2 bases from J, the junction contained 8 bases not matched to a gene. The CDR3 region is CASSLSRPSGQETQYF. For the CDR3, the DNA is TGTGCCAGCAGTTTATCCCGCCCTAGCGGACAAGAGACCCAGTACTTC.

This clonotype was recorded a few times. The rearrangement joins TRBV4-2 to TRBJ1-5; maybe TRBD1 (5 bases). Trimming took 1 base from V and 3 from J, leaving 16 bases between them. CDR3 length: 17 residues. Germline CDR1 reads LGHNA; CDR2 reads YNFKEQ. For the CDR3, the DNA is TGTGCCAGCAGCCAAGTGGGGGGTATACAAGACAATCAGCCCCAGCATTTT. This gives the protein CASSQVGGIQDNQPQHF.

This clonotype was picked up many times. The V and J genes are TRBV7-9 and TRBJ2-5, with D unclear. CDR1 and CDR2 from the germline V gene are SEHNR and FQNEAQ (reference sequence). The CDR3 sequence is 11 residues long. V was trimmed by 4 bases and J by 0 bases, leaving 0 bases between them. The CDR3 DNA is TGTGCCAGCAGCTACCAAGAGACCCAGTACTTC. Translated: CASSYQETQYF. Filled out from reference TRBV7-9 and TRBJ2-5, the complete variable domain reads DTGVSQNPRHKITKRGQNVTFRCDPISEHNRLYWYRQTLGQGPEFLTYFQNEAQLEKSRLLSDRFSAERPKGSFSTLEIQRTEQGDSAMYLCASSYQETQYFGPGTRLLVL.

The chain is built from TRBV7-9 and TRBJ2-7; the match to TRBD1 covers 10 bases. The junction had 6 bases not matched to a gene; V was cut back by 5 bases and J by 2 bases. CDR3 length equals 15 residues. The germline V gene encodes CDR1 SEHNR and CDR2 FQNEAQ (reference sequence). DNA for the CDR3: TGTGCCAGCAGCCGTCCCGGGACAGGGGCCTACGAGCAGTACTTC. Its protein product is CASSRPGTGAYEQYF.

The genes are TRBV18 and TRBJ2-4; perhaps D is TRBD1 or TRBD2 (5 bases each). The CDR3 loop spans 13 amino acids. V dropped 1 base and J dropped 15 bases, with 16 bases sitting between them. Per the germline V gene, CDR1 is KGHSH and CDR2 is LQKENI. The CDR3 region is CASSPLTGTESYF. Written as DNA, the CDR3 is TGTGCCAGCTCACCACTCACCGGGACCGAGTCGTACTTC.

This clonotype occurred a few times. The chain links TRBV11-2 to TRBJ2-3, with D unresolved. Germline V gives CDR1 SGHAT, CDR2 FQNNGV. CDR3 length: 15 residues. Trimming pared 0 bases from V and 6 bases from J, leaving 13 bases between. The CDR3 protein is CASSLDGYSEDTQYF. The CDR3 nucleotides are TGTGCCAGCAGCTTAGACGGGTACTCCGAGGATACGCAGTATTTT.

The table lists this clonotype with many counts. The chain uses TRBV6-4 and TRBJ1-5, with D maybe TRBD1 (6 bases). V lost 5 bases and J lost 9, with 17 bases in between. The CDR3 spans 14 residues. The germline V gene has CDR1 MRHNA and CDR2 SNTAGT. The CDR3 region is CASSRGPDHGPQHF. CDR3 bases: TGTGCCAGCAGTCGGGGGCCGGACCATGGGCCCCAGCATTTT.

This clonotype was found many times. This chain uses TRBV10-3 with TRBJ2-1, with 10 bases lining up with TRBD1. After removal of 6 bases from V and 7 bases from J, the junction contained 9 bases not matched to a gene. Per germline, CDR1 ENHRY and CDR2 SYGVKD. The CDR3 length is 15 residues. CDR3 sequence: CAIRPGTGDVNEQFF. CDR3 in DNA: TGTGCCATCAGGCCAGGGACAGGGGACGTGAATGAGCAGTTCTTC.

Ten or more counts support this clonotype. This chain joins TRBV12-3 or TRBV12-4 and TRBJ2-5; possible D gene TRBD2, 5 bases. This CDR3 region has 14 residues. Trimming took 2 bases from V and 1 from J, leaving 8 bases between them. The CDR3 here is CASSLSRVQETQYF. CDR3 DNA sequence: TGTGCCAGCAGTTTATCGAGGGTCCAAGAGACCCAGTACTTC.

The J gene is TRBJ2-2, the V gene TRBV5-3; D not certain. TRBV5-3 is an ORF; its function is uncertain. The CDR3 totals 16 residues. Trimming pared 8 bases from V and 0 bases from J, leaving 17 bases between. DNA of the CDR3: TGTGCCAGGGACCCTGGACGCCCAGCGAACACCGGGGAGCTGTTTTTT. It specifies CARDPGRPANTGELFF.

The table lists this clonotype with many counts. The chain has TRBV20-1 and TRBJ1-5; perhaps TRBD1 as D (5 bases). Trimming took off 3 bases at V and 2 bases at J, with 17 bases between the two ends. CDR1 is DFQATT, CDR2 SNEGSKA, per germline (reference sequence). This CDR3 has 16 residues. The CDR3 reads CSASRVGIYGNQPQHF. CDR3 nucleotide sequence: TGCAGTGCTAGCAGGGTGGGAATATATGGCAATCAGCCCCAGCATTTT.

This clonotype has a handful of counts. The chain couples TRBV27 to TRBJ1-2; D is unresolved. The V gene's germline CDR1 is MNHEY and CDR2 SMNVEV (reference sequence). This CDR3 is built from 13 residues. Trimming took off 7 bases at V and 7 bases at J, with 16 bases between the two ends. The CDR3 here is CASTPLGNAGYTF. In DNA, the CDR3 is TGTGCCAGCACCCCGCTGGGGAACGCTGGCTACACCTTC.

The gene calls are TRBV7-2 and TRBJ1-2; D possibly corresponds to TRBD1 (5 bases). V lost 8 bases and J lost 8, with 21 bases in between. The germline V gene has CDR1 SGHTA and CDR2 FQGNSA. The CDR3 is 14 residues long. This CDR3 is CASGARGRSNGYTF. In DNA, the CDR3 is TGTGCCAGCGGGGCTAGGGGACGCTCAAACGGCTACACCTTC.

This clonotype was seen more than once but under ten times. CDR3 nucleotides: TGTGCCTGGAAATGGGGAACGGGACCCAATGAGCAGTTCTTC. It specifies CAWKWGTGPNEQFF. The rearrangement links TRBV30 to TRBJ2-1, with D perhaps TRBD1 or TRBD2 (5 bases each). CDR3 length: 14 amino acids. Trimming removed 4 bases from V and 6 bases from J, with 16 bases in between. CDR1 is GTSNPN and CDR2 is SVGIG in the germline V gene (reference sequence).

CDR3 sequence (DNA): TGTGCCAGTACCCTTACCTGGGGCGCAGATACGCAGTATTTT. This translates into CASTLTWGADTQYF. This chain uses TRBV19 with TRBJ2-3; D is possibly TRBD1 (5 bases). The V end was cut by 7 bases, the J end by 4 bases, with 15 bases between. This CDR3 has 14 amino acids. Germline-derived CDR1 and CDR2 are LNHDA and SQIVND (reference sequence).

The rearrangement links TRBV4-2 to TRBJ1-2; weak D call: TRBD1 (6 bases). Germline CDR1 reads LGHNA; CDR2 reads YNFKEQ. The CDR3 sequence is 15 residues long. Trimming cost V 5 bases and J 1 base, with 14 bases left between them. CDR3 sequence: CASSVPGTYNYGYTF. The CDR3 DNA is TGTGCCAGCAGCGTCCCGGGGACATATAACTATGGCTACACCTTC.

This chain links TRBV14 with TRBJ1-1, with TRBD1 identical over 7 bases. Losses at the gene ends were 0 bases for V and 11 bases for J; bases not matched to a gene: 12. The V gene's germline CDR1 is SGHDN and CDR2 FVKESK. The CDR3 length is 15 residues. The CDR3 spells CASSQEDRALNRAFF. CDR3 bases: TGTGCCAGCAGCCAAGAAGACAGGGCTCTAAACCGGGCTTTCTTT.

This clonotype was observed at least ten times. V is TRBV24-1 and J is TRBJ1-1; D not certain. Germline CDR1 and CDR2: KGHDR and SFDVKD. The V and J ends lost 5 bases and 1 base respectively, with 13 bases between them. The CDR3 is 15 amino acids. CDR3 sequence (DNA): TGTGCCACCAGTGCCACGGACGGGCCGAACACTGAAGCTTTCTTT. It translates to CATSATDGPNTEAFF.

In its sample, this clonotype was seen many times. V gene TRBV7-2 combines with J gene TRBJ1-4; the D is unclear. CDR3 length: 16 amino acids. The V and J ends lost 2 bases and 0 bases respectively, with 10 bases between them. CDR1 is SGHTA, CDR2 FQGNSA, per germline. Written as DNA, the CDR3 is TGTGCCAGCAGCTTACAAGGGAGAACAACTAATGAAAAACTGTTTTTT. Protein product: CASSLQGRTTNEKLFF. Using reference TRBV7-2 and TRBJ1-4 for the parts outside the CDR3, the full variable domain is GAGVSQSPSNKVTEKGKDVELRCDPISGHTALYWYRQSLGQGLEFLIYFQGNSAPDKSGLPSDRFSAERTGGSVSTLTIQRTQQEDSAVYLCASSLQGRTTNEKLFFGSGTQLSVL.

The genes are TRBV10-3 and TRBJ2-7, with 7 bases that match TRBD2. Germline V gene lookup returns CDR1 ENHRY and CDR2 SYGVKD. The V gene end was trimmed by 3 bases and the J gene end by 2 bases; junction bases not matched to a gene: 4. The CDR3 runs to 14 residues. CDR3 loop: CAISDSAGAYEQYV. In nucleotides, the CDR3 is TGTGCCATCAGTGATTCGGCGGGGGCCTACGAGCAGTACGTC.